This entry concerns a single T cell receptor (beta chain). What it binds is unknown. This entry comes from a study of shared clonotypes between healthy human individuals. The germline V and J ends were trimmed by 4 bases and 5 bases, with 10 bases remaining between them. The CDR3 contains 12 residues. The V gene's germline CDR1 is SGDLS and CDR2 YYNGEE. Genomic DNA per cell subset filled all wells of several immunoSEQ plates. Using immunoSEQ multiplex PCR, the repertoire was profiled, and TCRdb retains in-frame clones only, with some absent. The table has about 2.1 million clones, about 92% seen once. CD45RO-negative, CCR7-selected cells formed the naive CD8 fraction, which excluded terminally differentiated effector memory CD45RA+ cells. Broader study findings: It was anticipated that sequencing depth would influence how many clonotypes donors shared.

The origin of this receptor is a man aged 18 to 30 in good health. Some clones in this sample may be carry-over from other donors' samples. Sample: naive CD8+ T cells from PBMCs. The genes are TRBV9 and TRBJ2-7; the D gene is possibly TRBD1 (6 bases). DNA for the CDR3: TGTGCCAGCAGCCGAACAGGGAACGAGCAGTACTTC. As protein: CASSRTGNEQYF.